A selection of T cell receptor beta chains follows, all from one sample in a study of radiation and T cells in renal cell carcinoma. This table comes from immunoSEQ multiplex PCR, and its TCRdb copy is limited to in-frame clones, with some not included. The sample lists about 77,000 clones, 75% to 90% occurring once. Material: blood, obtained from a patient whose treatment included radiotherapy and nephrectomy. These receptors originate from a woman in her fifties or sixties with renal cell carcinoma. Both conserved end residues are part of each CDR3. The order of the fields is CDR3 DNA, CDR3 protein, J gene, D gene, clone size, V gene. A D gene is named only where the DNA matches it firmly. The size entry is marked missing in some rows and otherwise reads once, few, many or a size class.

cdr3_nt: TGTGCCAGCAGTTTACCCGACAGGCAGATACCCACTGAAGCTTTCTTT
cdr3_aa: CASSLPDRQIPTEAFF
j_call: TRBJ1-1
d_call: .
clone_size: .
v_call: TRBV28

cdr3_nt: TGCGCCAGCAGCCAAGAAGGGACTACCACCTATAATTCACCCCTCCACTTT
cdr3_aa: CASSQEGTTTYNSPLHF
j_call: TRBJ1-6
d_call: .
clone_size: .
v_call: TRBV4-1

cdr3_nt: TGCGCCAGCAGTCAGACAGGGTCTGGCTACACCTTC
cdr3_aa: CASSQTGSGYTF
j_call: TRBJ1-2
d_call: TRBD1
clone_size: .
v_call: TRBV10-1

cdr3_nt: TGTGCCAGCAGCGTTTCAACCGGGATGAACACTGAAGCTTTCTTT
cdr3_aa: CASSVSTGMNTEAFF
j_call: TRBJ1-1
d_call: .
clone_size: once
v_call: TRBV9

cdr3_nt: TGTGCCAGCAGTGAAGGGCTAGCGGGATACACCGGGGAGCTGTTTTTT
cdr3_aa: CASSEGLAGYTGELFF
j_call: TRBJ2-2
d_call: TRBD2
clone_size: .
v_call: TRBV6-1

cdr3_nt: TGTGCCAGTAGTATAGAAGCGGGGGCGAGTTACAATGAGCAGTTCTTC
cdr3_aa: CASSIEAGASYNEQFF
j_call: TRBJ2-1
d_call: TRBD2
clone_size: .
v_call: TRBV19

cdr3_nt: TGCGCCAGCAGCTTGGGACGGTCTCGGGCTGAAGCTTTCTTT
cdr3_aa: CASSLGRSRAEAFF
j_call: TRBJ1-1
d_call: .
clone_size: .
v_call: TRBV5-1

cdr3_nt: TGTGCCAGCTCAGCGACAGGAGCAACTAATGAAAAACTGTTTTTT
cdr3_aa: CASSATGATNEKLFF
j_call: TRBJ1-4
d_call: .
clone_size: .
v_call: TRBV18

cdr3_nt: TGTGCCAGCAGTGAAACAGCCCTGGGAGTTACTGAAGCTTTCTTT
cdr3_aa: CASSETALGVTEAFF
j_call: TRBJ1-1
d_call: .
clone_size: .
v_call: TRBV2

cdr3_nt: TGTGCCATCACTGACCCAGGGAAAACTGGAAACACCATATATTTT
cdr3_aa: CAITDPGKTGNTIYF
j_call: TRBJ1-3
d_call: .
clone_size: .
v_call: TRBV10-3

cdr3_nt: TGTGCCAGCAGTCCTCTCGGGACAGGTAAAAACATTCAGTACTTC
cdr3_aa: CASSPLGTGKNIQYF
j_call: TRBJ2-4
d_call: TRBD1
clone_size: .
v_call: TRBV27

cdr3_nt: TGCGCCAGCAGCCAAGTTACTGAAAGGGTCTACGAGCAGTACTTC
cdr3_aa: CASSQVTERVYEQYF
j_call: TRBJ2-7
d_call: .
clone_size: .
v_call: TRBV4-1

cdr3_nt: TGTGCCAGCAGCTTAAAGGTTGGGGGGCGCGGGTCCTACAATGAGCAGTTCTTC
cdr3_aa: CASSLKVGGRGSYNEQFF
j_call: TRBJ2-1
d_call: .
clone_size: few
v_call: TRBV7-3

cdr3_nt: TGCGCCAGCAGCTTGGATGGGAGGACTAATGAAAAACTGTTTTTT
cdr3_aa: CASSLDGRTNEKLFF
j_call: TRBJ1-4
d_call: .
clone_size: .
v_call: TRBV5-1

cdr3_nt: TGTGCCAGCAGTCCCCAAGGGCCTAGCGGGAGGGCCAGGGAGACCCAGTACTTC
cdr3_aa: CASSPQGPSGRARETQYF
j_call: TRBJ2-5
d_call: TRBD2
clone_size: .
v_call: TRBV9

cdr3_nt: TGTGCCAGCAGTAAGGGCGGGCGGGGGCACGAGACCCAGTACTTC
cdr3_aa: CASSKGGRGHETQYF
j_call: TRBJ2-5
d_call: .
clone_size: .
v_call: TRBV9

cdr3_nt: TGTGCCAGCTCACCCTCGGGGCACTCCTACGAGCAGTACTTC
cdr3_aa: CASSPSGHSYEQYF
j_call: TRBJ2-7
d_call: .
clone_size: once
v_call: TRBV18

cdr3_nt: TGCGCCAGCAGCCAGGGACAGGGGGAAGCCTATGGCTACACCTTC
cdr3_aa: CASSQGQGEAYGYTF
j_call: TRBJ1-2
d_call: TRBD1
clone_size: .
v_call: TRBV4-3

cdr3_nt: TGTGCCAGTAGTACCGGGGGGTCTAATGAAAAACTGTTTTTT
cdr3_aa: CASSTGGSNEKLFF
j_call: TRBJ1-4
d_call: .
clone_size: .
v_call: TRBV19

cdr3_nt: TGTGCCAGCTCACCACAGGACGGCAACGAGCAGTACTTC
cdr3_aa: CASSPQDGNEQYF
j_call: TRBJ2-7
d_call: .
clone_size: once
v_call: TRBV18

cdr3_nt: TGCGCCAGCAGCTCGAGGACTAGCGGGGAGACCCAGTACTTC
cdr3_aa: CASSSRTSGETQYF
j_call: TRBJ2-5
d_call: TRBD2
clone_size: .
v_call: TRBV5-1

cdr3_nt: TGTGCCAGCCGAACGGGGGACCAGCCCCAGCATTTT
cdr3_aa: CASRTGDQPQHF
j_call: TRBJ1-5
d_call: .
clone_size: few
v_call: TRBV6-5

cdr3_nt: TGTGCCATCAGTGAGGAGCGGGGGGCTTTTATGAACACTGAAGCTTTCTTT
cdr3_aa: CAISEERGAFMNTEAFF
j_call: TRBJ1-1
d_call: .
clone_size: .
v_call: TRBV10-3

cdr3_nt: TGTGCCAGCAGCGAGGACAGGGTGGATGGTTCACCCCTCCACTTT
cdr3_aa: CASSEDRVDGSPLHF
j_call: TRBJ1-6
d_call: TRBD1
clone_size: .
v_call: TRBV2

cdr3_nt: TGTGCCAGCAGTGAAGACGGGGGCTGGACTGAAGCTTTCTTT
cdr3_aa: CASSEDGGWTEAFF
j_call: TRBJ1-1
d_call: .
clone_size: .
v_call: TRBV6-1

cdr3_nt: TGTGCCAGCAGTGACGGTACTAGCGGGGGAAACACCGGGGAGCTGTTTTTT
cdr3_aa: CASSDGTSGGNTGELFF
j_call: TRBJ2-2
d_call: TRBD2
clone_size: .
v_call: TRBV25-1

cdr3_nt: TGTGCCAGCTCCCTAGGAGGGGGTCACCCTGGGGCCAACGTCCTGACTTTC
cdr3_aa: CASSLGGGHPGANVLTF
j_call: TRBJ2-6
d_call: .
clone_size: .
v_call: TRBV18

cdr3_nt: TGTGCCAGTGATTCGTGGGAAAGCAATCAGCCCCAGCATTTT
cdr3_aa: CASDSWESNQPQHF
j_call: TRBJ1-5
d_call: .
clone_size: few
v_call: TRBV19

cdr3_nt: TGTGCCAGCAGCTCGACAGGGTTGGGCAATAACTCACCCCTCCACTTT
cdr3_aa: CASSSTGLGNNSPLHF
j_call: TRBJ1-6
d_call: TRBD1
clone_size: few
v_call: TRBV7-9

cdr3_nt: TGTGCCAGCAGTTCCCGTAGGGATCCTGAAGCTTTCTTT
cdr3_aa: CASSSRRDPEAFF
j_call: TRBJ1-1
d_call: .
clone_size: .
v_call: TRBV28

cdr3_nt: TGTGCTAGCAGCTTAGATGGGGGCCCCCAAGAGACCCAGTACTTC
cdr3_aa: CASSLDGGPQETQYF
j_call: TRBJ2-5
d_call: .
clone_size: .
v_call: TRBV7-7

cdr3_nt: TGTGCCAGCAACGTAGCAGGGAACTCTGGAAACACCATATATTTT
cdr3_aa: CASNVAGNSGNTIYF
j_call: TRBJ1-3
d_call: .
clone_size: .
v_call: TRBV9

cdr3_nt: TGTGCCAGCAGCACCGGGACTAGCGAGTACAATGAGCAGTTCTTC
cdr3_aa: CASSTGTSEYNEQFF
j_call: TRBJ2-1
d_call: TRBD2
clone_size: few
v_call: TRBV5-4

cdr3_nt: TGTGCCAGCTCACTGGAAGCCGGGGACACAGATACGCAGTATTTT
cdr3_aa: CASSLEAGDTDTQYF
j_call: TRBJ2-3
d_call: .
clone_size: .
v_call: TRBV18

cdr3_nt: TGTGCCAGCAGCTTGGGGGCGGGGGGCCTAGGAGAGCAGTTCTTC
cdr3_aa: CASSLGAGGLGEQFF
j_call: TRBJ2-1
d_call: TRBD2
clone_size: .
v_call: TRBV5-4

cdr3_nt: TGTGCCAGCAGAGAACAGGGAAGCACCGGGGAGCTGTTTTTT
cdr3_aa: CASREQGSTGELFF
j_call: TRBJ2-2
d_call: .
clone_size: .
v_call: TRBV2

cdr3_nt: TGTGCCAGCAGCTCACGCCCCAGCTCCTACGAGCAGTACTTC
cdr3_aa: CASSSRPSSYEQYF
j_call: TRBJ2-7
d_call: .
clone_size: .
v_call: TRBV5-6

cdr3_nt: TGTGCCAGCAGTCGGACAGGCTCCTACGAGCAGTACTTC
cdr3_aa: CASSRTGSYEQYF
j_call: TRBJ2-7
d_call: TRBD1
clone_size: .
v_call: TRBV28

cdr3_nt: TGCAGCGTTCCTAAGTCCGGAGATACGCAGTATTTT
cdr3_aa: CSVPKSGDTQYF
j_call: TRBJ2-3
d_call: .
clone_size: .
v_call: TRBV29-1

cdr3_nt: TGTGCCAGCAGCCGCAGACAGGGGACACTAGAAGCTTTCTTT
cdr3_aa: CASSRRQGTLEAFF
j_call: TRBJ1-1
d_call: TRBD1
clone_size: .
v_call: TRBV6-5

cdr3_nt: TGTGCCAGCAGCTTACAGGGGGACACTGAAGCTTTCTTT
cdr3_aa: CASSLQGDTEAFF
j_call: TRBJ1-1
d_call: TRBD1
clone_size: .
v_call: TRBV9

cdr3_nt: TGTGCCAGCAAGGTCGGGACAGGGGGCGCTGAGACCCAGTACTTC
cdr3_aa: CASKVGTGGAETQYF
j_call: TRBJ2-5
d_call: TRBD1
clone_size: .
v_call: TRBV2

cdr3_nt: TGTGCCAGCAGTTTAGGCTTCAGGGTGAACACTGAAGCTTTCTTT
cdr3_aa: CASSLGFRVNTEAFF
j_call: TRBJ1-1
d_call: .
clone_size: .
v_call: TRBV27

cdr3_nt: TGTGCCAGCAGTCCTGGGTGGCCCCTCACCTACGAGCAGTACTTC
cdr3_aa: CASSPGWPLTYEQYF
j_call: TRBJ2-7
d_call: .
clone_size: .
v_call: TRBV6-4

cdr3_nt: TGCGCCAGCAGCCCGGGACGGGACACCGGGGAGCTGTTTTTT
cdr3_aa: CASSPGRDTGELFF
j_call: TRBJ2-2
d_call: .
clone_size: .
v_call: TRBV5-1

cdr3_nt: TGTGCCAGCAGCTTATCCGGGGATACGCAGTATTTT
cdr3_aa: CASSLSGDTQYF
j_call: TRBJ2-3
d_call: .
clone_size: .
v_call: TRBV7-9

cdr3_nt: TGTGCCAGCAGCGAACCGGGAGATAACTTCTCACCCCTCCACTTT
cdr3_aa: CASSEPGDNFSPLHF
j_call: TRBJ1-6
d_call: .
clone_size: .
v_call: TRBV4-2

cdr3_nt: TGTGCCATCAGTGAGGACAGGGCTAACTATGGCTACACCTTC
cdr3_aa: CAISEDRANYGYTF
j_call: TRBJ1-2
d_call: TRBD1
clone_size: .
v_call: TRBV10-3

cdr3_nt: TGTGCCAGCAGCCAAGGGGCGGCGGTTACGGATACGCAGTATTTT
cdr3_aa: CASSQGAAVTDTQYF
j_call: TRBJ2-3
d_call: .
clone_size: few
v_call: TRBV6-5

cdr3_nt: TGTGCCAGCAGTTACTCGCGTAACCCTACAGATACGCAGTATTTT
cdr3_aa: CASSYSRNPTDTQYF
j_call: TRBJ2-3
d_call: .
clone_size: .
v_call: TRBV6-5

cdr3_nt: TGTGCCATCAGTGAAGAGGACATACAAGAGAATACCCAGTACTTC
cdr3_aa: CAISEEDIQENTQYF
j_call: TRBJ2-5
d_call: .
clone_size: .
v_call: TRBV10-3

cdr3_nt: TGTGCCAGCAGCCCCTATTCGACCCGATATGGCTACACCTTC
cdr3_aa: CASSPYSTRYGYTF
j_call: TRBJ1-2
d_call: .
clone_size: .
v_call: TRBV5-4

cdr3_nt: TGTGCCAGCCAGGGGGCCTCAAACTGGGATGAGCAGTTCTTC
cdr3_aa: CASQGASNWDEQFF
j_call: TRBJ2-1
d_call: .
clone_size: .
v_call: TRBV21-1

cdr3_nt: TGCGCCAGCAGCCGGACAGAATACGAGCAGTACTTC
cdr3_aa: CASSRTEYEQYF
j_call: TRBJ2-7
d_call: .
clone_size: .
v_call: TRBV5-1

cdr3_nt: TGTGCCAGCAGCGTAGGGGGGGCGAGTTCAGAGACCCAGTACTTC
cdr3_aa: CASSVGGASSETQYF
j_call: TRBJ2-5
d_call: .
clone_size: .
v_call: TRBV9

cdr3_nt: TGTGCCAGCAGTTACAGCAGTGGGGTAGCGGGGACCCAAGAGACCCAGTACTTC
cdr3_aa: CASSYSSGVAGTQETQYF
j_call: TRBJ2-5
d_call: TRBD2
clone_size: .
v_call: TRBV28

cdr3_nt: TGTGCCAGCAGTGATCATGGTAGCTGGGGAGGCAATGAGCAGTTCTTC
cdr3_aa: CASSDHGSWGGNEQFF
j_call: TRBJ2-1
d_call: .
clone_size: .
v_call: TRBV2

cdr3_nt: TGCGCCAGCAGGATAGGGACAGGGGGAAATGAGCAGTTCTTC
cdr3_aa: CASRIGTGGNEQFF
j_call: TRBJ2-1
d_call: TRBD1
clone_size: .
v_call: TRBV4-1

cdr3_nt: TGCGCCAGCAGCACAGCGGGGGGCTTCCAAGAGACCCAGTACTTC
cdr3_aa: CASSTAGGFQETQYF
j_call: TRBJ2-5
d_call: TRBD2
clone_size: .
v_call: TRBV5-1

cdr3_nt: TGCGCCAGCAGCAATGGCCAGGCGGGCTGGGATACGCAGTATTTT
cdr3_aa: CASSNGQAGWDTQYF
j_call: TRBJ2-3
d_call: .
clone_size: .
v_call: TRBV5-1